Shown below are 19 T cell receptor beta chains from a single sample sequenced in a study of T cell repertoires in cytomegalovirus infection. TCRdb recomputed calls from the reads with MiXCR, one row per CDR3 protein. The sample carries 200,000 to 300,000 distinct CDR3 sequences, roughly 9% recorded once. Sequences were obtained from PBMCs. The source of these receptors is a human donor in good health (CMV status not recorded). Some clones in this sample may be carry-over from other donors' samples.

Ten or more counts support this clonotype. V gene TRBV7-2 combines with J gene TRBJ2-5; TRBD1 agrees at 7 bases. The CDR3 length is 12 residues. Germline V gene data show CDR1 as SGHTA and CDR2 as FQGNSA. J gave up 7 bases and V 4 bases, and 3 bases lay outside the gene matches. In DNA, the CDR3 is TGTGCCAGCAGCTCGCCAGGGGGGACCCAGTACTTC. Its protein product is CASSSPGGTQYF.

The chain employs TRBV12-3 or TRBV12-4 and TRBJ1-6; D is perhaps TRBD1 (5 bases). Trimming took off 6 bases at V and 7 bases at J, with 10 bases between the two ends. The CDR3 covers 13 residues. CDR3: CASRQEGNSPLHF. The CDR3 nucleotides read TGTGCCAGCAGACAGGAAGGGAATTCACCCCTCCACTTT.

The chain carries TRBV6-2 or TRBV6-3 and TRBJ2-3; D gene ambiguous. The CDR3 runs to 15 residues. CDR1 MNHEY and CDR2 SVGEGT come from the germline V gene. The V end was cut by 2 bases, the J end by 4 bases, with 13 bases between. Written as DNA, the CDR3 is TGTGCCAGCAGTTACCGCCGTCTAAGCGCAGATACGCAGTATTTT. Protein: CASSYRRLSADTQYF.

V gene TRBV5-6 combines with J gene TRBJ1-1; D is possibly TRBD1 (6 bases). The CDR3 loop spans 15 amino acids. Germline-derived CDR1 and CDR2 are SGHDT and YYEEEE. The V and J ends lost 1 base and 0 bases respectively, with 10 bases between them. DNA for the CDR3: TGTGCCAGCAGCTTGCCGGACAGAGTGAACACTGAAGCTTTCTTT. This sequence encodes CASSLPDRVNTEAFF. Drawing the rest from reference TRBV5-6 and TRBJ1-1, the complete variable domain is DAGVTQSPTHLIKTRGQQVTLRCSPKSGHDTVSWYQQALGQGPQFIFQYYEEEERQRGNFPDRFSGHQFPNYSSELNVNALLLGDSALYLCASSLPDRVNTEAFFGQGTRLTVV.

This clonotype was picked up many times. This chain links TRBV9 with TRBJ2-1; D may correspond to TRBD1 or TRBD2 (5 bases each). V was cut by 4 bases and J by 10 bases, with 9 bases left in between. This CDR3 has 11 amino acids. Germline assignment: CDR1 SGDLS and CDR2 YYNGEE. CDR3 coding DNA: TGTGCCAGCAGCACGGGACCAGAGCAGTTCTTC. It specifies CASSTGPEQFF.

This chain joins TRBV20-1 and TRBJ2-5; D perhaps matches TRBD1 (6 bases). The CDR3 runs 14 residues. The V and J ends lost 6 bases and 4 bases respectively, with 18 bases between them. The germline CDR1 and CDR2 sequences are DFQATT and SNEGSKA (reference sequence). The CDR3 region has the DNA TGCAGTGCGGAGAATTTCAGGGGCGGAGAGACCCAGTACTTC. Its protein product is CSAENFRGGETQYF.

This clonotype was found many times. The rearrangement joins TRBV12-3 or TRBV12-4 to TRBJ1-1; 11 positions match TRBD1. The J segment lost 8 bases and the V segment lost 7 bases, leaving 6 bases of the junction unmatched. This CDR3 contains 13 residues. The CDR3 bases are TGTGCCAGCAAATTCCGGACAGGGGGCGAAGCTTTCTTT. Protein sequence: CASKFRTGGEAFF.

This clonotype was seen ten or more times. The V gene is TRBV6-8, the J gene TRBJ1-1; D is undetermined. Per the germline V gene, CDR1 is MNHGY and CDR2 is SAAAGT. CDR3 length: 11 residues. V lost 5 bases, J lost 7 bases, and 8 bases lay in between. CDR3 residues: CASSAKIEAFF. The CDR3 bases are TGTGCCAGCAGTGCGAAGATTGAAGCTTTCTTT.

This chain connects TRBV15 to TRBJ1-1; tentatively, D is TRBD1 (6 bases). V gave up 1 base and J gave up 1 base, with 10 bases separating them. From germline, CDR1 is LNHNV and CDR2 YYDKDF (reference sequence). The CDR3 sequence is 15 residues long. The CDR3 DNA reads TGTGCCACCAGCAGAGGAGGGGGGGCGAACACTGAAGCTTTCTTT. Its protein product is CATSRGGGANTEAFF.

This clonotype occurred many times. This chain connects TRBV7-2 to TRBJ2-7; D is unresolved. The germline gives CDR1 SGHTA, CDR2 FQGNSA. Deletions cut 1 base from V and 7 bases from J, with 11 bases between. The CDR3 has 13 amino acids. The CDR3 coding sequence is TGTGCCAGCAGCTTAGGGCAGACCTCTGAGCAGTACTTC. Its translation: CASSLGQTSEQYF.

The chain recombines TRBV6-2 or TRBV6-3 with TRBJ2-1; D not certain. This CDR3 comprises 16 residues. CDR1 and CDR2 (germline): MNHEY, SVGEGT. With 6 bases removed from V and 0 bases from J, the gap between germline ends came to 15 bases. As DNA, the CDR3 is TGTGCCAGCAGCACAGACACCTTAAGCTCCTACAATGAGCAGTTCTTC. Translating gives CASSTDTLSSYNEQFF.

This clonotype was found many times. The chain joins TRBV11-2 to TRBJ2-5, with D maybe TRBD1 (5 bases). Germline V lookup: CDR1 SGHAT, CDR2 FQNNGV. V dropped 1 base and J dropped 2 bases, with 14 bases sitting between them. This CDR3 comprises 16 residues. This CDR3 is CASSLGTSPLQETQYF. The CDR3 DNA sequence: TGTGCCAGCAGCTTAGGGACAAGCCCCTTACAAGAGACCCAGTACTTC.

The chain combines TRBV5-5 with TRBJ2-7; perhaps TRBD1 as D (5 bases). The CDR3 extends over 14 amino acids. Germline CDR1 SGHKS, CDR2 YYEKEE (reference sequence). V lost 2 bases and J lost 5, with 14 bases in between. CDR3 DNA sequence: TGTGCCAGCAGCTTCCGGCAGGGATGGAACGAGCAGTACTTC. Translated, it gives CASSFRQGWNEQYF.

The V call is TRBV7-2, the J call TRBJ2-5; possibly TRBD2 for D (5 bases). Germline assignment: CDR1 SGHTA and CDR2 FQGNSA. This CDR3 is built from 12 residues. The V and J ends lost 5 bases and 7 bases respectively, with 11 bases between them. CDR3 region: CASSPLRGTQYF. DNA for the CDR3: TGTGCCAGCAGCCCACTCCGGGGGACCCAGTACTTC.

This chain uses TRBV5-1 with TRBJ2-7; D call uncertain. This CDR3 spans 14 amino acids. Trimming removed 0 bases from V and 6 bases from J, with 13 bases in between. The germline V gene encodes CDR1 SGHRS and CDR2 YFSETQ. CDR3 nucleotides: TGCGCCAGCAGCTTGGCCGTGGGGTCCCGCGAGCAGTACTTC. Translated, it gives CASSLAVGSREQYF.

The sample holds many counts of this clonotype. The chain uses TRBV20-1 and TRBJ1-5; 8 nucleotides line up with TRBD1. V gave up 6 bases and J gave up 0 bases; unmatched junction bases: 13. The CDR3 loop spans 17 amino acids. Germline V lookup: CDR1 DFQATT, CDR2 SNEGSKA (reference sequence). The CDR3 region is CSAYDRGRGYSNQPQHF. In nucleotides, the CDR3 is TGCAGTGCATATGACAGGGGACGAGGCTATAGCAATCAGCCCCAGCATTTT.

This clonotype was seen a few times. The chain uses TRBV6-2 or TRBV6-3 and TRBJ2-7; D unresolved. Germline V gene sequence: CDR1 MNHEY, CDR2 SVGEGT. This CDR3 comprises 13 residues. V lost 0 bases, J lost 8 bases, and 11 bases lay in between. In DNA, the CDR3 is TGTGCCAGCAGTTACTCGCAGCGTCCCAAGCAGTACTTC. Translation: CASSYSQRPKQYF.

The table lists this clonotype with a few counts. The V gene is TRBV5-4, the J gene TRBJ2-1, with TRBD2 matching over 7 bases. The J segment lost 7 bases and the V segment lost 0 bases, leaving 4 bases of the junction unmatched. This CDR3 is 14 amino acids long. In germline, CDR1 is SGHNT, CDR2 YYREEE (reference sequence). CDR3 sequence reads: CASSLGASGNEQFF. In DNA, the CDR3 is TGTGCCAGCAGCTTGGGAGCTAGCGGTAATGAGCAGTTCTTC.

Ten or more counts support this clonotype. This chain connects TRBV7-2 to TRBJ1-6; 7 positions match TRBD1. CDR3 length equals 14 residues. Germline V CDR1 and CDR2: SGHTA, FQGNSA. V lost 3 bases and J lost 5; bases outside the gene matches: 1. In DNA, the CDR3 is TGTGCCAGCAGCTTGGGACAGCATAATTCACCCCTCCACTTT. Translated: CASSLGQHNSPLHF. The entire variable domain, with the rest obtained from reference TRBV7-2 and TRBJ1-6, is as follows: GAGVSQSPSNKVTEKGKDVELRCDPISGHTALYWYRQSLGQGLEFLIYFQGNSAPDKSGLPSDRFSAERTGGSVSTLTIQRTQQEDSAVYLCASSLGQHNSPLHFGNGTRLTVT.